The clone carrying this T cell receptor beta chain was counted between two and nine times. TCRdb reprocessed the 5' RACE reads with MiXCR, giving one entry per CDR3 protein. The sample contains about 85,000 distinct CDR3 sequences, 13% to 15% of which appear only once. This specimen belongs to a study of early T cells in non-severe SARS-CoV-2 infection. Germline V lookup: CDR1 SEHNR, CDR2 FQNEAQ (reference sequence). The CDR3 covers 14 residues. V was clipped by 2 bases and J by 0 bases, with 8 bases between them. The receptor's source is an adult who was a healthcare worker with PCR-confirmed SARS-CoV-2 infection or an uninfected control (not recorded which). The chain combines TRBV7-9 with TRBJ2-7; the D is unclear. Specimen: whole blood. CDR3 sequence reads: CASSLSGNSYEQYF. The CDR3 DNA sequence: TGTGCCAGCAGCTTATCAGGAAACTCCTACGAGCAGTACTTC. The entire variable domain, with the rest obtained from reference TRBV7-9 and TRBJ2-7, is as follows: DTGVSQNPRHKITKRGQNVTFRCDPISEHNRLYWYRQTLGQGPEFLTYFQNEAQLEKSRLLSDRFSAERPKGSFSTLEIQRTEQGDSAMYLCASSLSGNSYEQYFGPGTRLTVT.